Listed below are T cell receptor beta chains from one sample, sequenced in a study of T cell repertoires in cytomegalovirus infection. TCRdb itself ran the reads through MiXCR, one entry per CDR3 protein. The table shows 900,000 to 950,000 distinct CDR3 sequences, with roughly 30% occurring only once. These receptors lack a known antigen. Material: cultured CD8+ T cells from PBMCs, obtained from culture after CMV antigen stimulation. The receptors shown here come from a human donor in good health (CMV status not recorded). Some clones in this sample may be carry-over from other donors' samples. CDR3s include the opening cysteine and the closing phenylalanine or tryptophan. Each record gives: D gene, clone size, J gene, V gene, CDR3 protein, CDR3 DNA. D genes are given only for firm matches. The size field is filled for only some rows; it gives once, few, many or a size class.

D: TRBD2
size: .
J: TRBJ2-3
V: TRBV19
CDR3: CASSINSLAGLDYQRTDTQYF
DNA: TGTGCCAGTAGTATCAATAGTCTAGCGGGGCTTGATTACCAACGCACAGATACGCAGTATTTT

D: .
size: .
J: TRBJ2-5
V: TRBV2
CDR3: CASSKQGRLKTQYF
DNA: TGTGCCAGCAGTAAACAGGGGAGGCTGAAGACCCAGTACTTC

D: .
size: .
J: TRBJ1-5
V: TRBV24-1
CDR3: CATSAPTSNQPQHF
DNA: TGTGCCACCAGTGCCCCGACGAGCAATCAGCCCCAGCATTTT

D: .
size: few
J: TRBJ1-4
V: TRBV12-3/TRBV12-4
CDR3: CASSFQTRATNEKLFF
DNA: TGTGCCAGCAGTTTCCAGACCAGGGCAACTAATGAAAAACTGTTTTTT

D: TRBD1
size: .
J: TRBJ2-1
V: TRBV19
CDR3: CASKPLTGGHNEQFF
DNA: TGTGCCAGTAAACCCCTTACAGGGGGCCACAATGAGCAGTTCTTC

D: .
size: .
J: TRBJ1-4
V: TRBV5-1
CDR3: CASTYGQFNEKLFF
DNA: TGCGCCAGCACCTACGGACAGTTTAATGAAAAACTGTTTTTT

D: TRBD1
size: few
J: TRBJ2-1
V: TRBV10-3
CDR3: CATRDRGPDEQFF
DNA: TGTGCCACACGAGACAGGGGGCCCGATGAGCAGTTCTTC

D: .
size: few
J: TRBJ2-2
V: TRBV7-9
CDR3: CASSPPTGRRTGELFF
DNA: TGTGCCAGCAGCCCTCCAACAGGGCGGAGGACCGGGGAGCTGTTTTTT

D: .
size: .
J: TRBJ1-3
V: TRBV29-1
CDR3: CSVRDLGGNTIYF
DNA: TGCAGCGTTCGGGACTTAGGAGGAAACACCATATATTTT

D: .
size: few
J: TRBJ1-4
V: TRBV7-6
CDR3: CASSLPRAEKLFF
DNA: TGTGCCAGCAGCTTACCTCGGGCGGAAAAACTGTTTTTT

D: .
size: many
J: TRBJ1-5
V: TRBV6-2/TRBV6-3
CDR3: CASSLPGVRQPQHF
DNA: TGTGCCAGCAGCCTACCGGGTGTCCGACAGCCCCAGCATTTT

D: .
size: many
J: TRBJ2-2
V: TRBV12-3/TRBV12-4
CDR3: CASRGGRTNTGELFF
DNA: TGTGCCAGCAGGGGAGGACGGACGAACACCGGGGAGCTGTTTTTT

D: .
size: few
J: TRBJ2-7
V: TRBV10-2
CDR3: CASSDRAITYEQYF
DNA: TGCGCCAGCAGTGACAGGGCTATTACCTACGAGCAGTACTTC

D: TRBD1
size: few
J: TRBJ2-1
V: TRBV6-5
CDR3: CASSTHRDRGLGQFF
DNA: TGTGCCAGCAGTACGCACCGGGACAGGGGGCTTGGGCAGTTCTTC

D: .
size: once
J: TRBJ1-5
V: TRBV28
CDR3: CANNRGGRNQPQHF
DNA: TGTGCGAATAACCGGGGAGGGAGGAATCAGCCCCAGCATTTT

D: .
size: .
J: TRBJ1-2
V: TRBV15
CDR3: CATRARGGGYTF
DNA: TGTGCCACCAGGGCAAGGGGTGGAGGCTACACCTTC

D: TRBD1
size: .
J: TRBJ2-1
V: TRBV20-1
CDR3: CSASGTGATSSYNEQFF
DNA: TGCAGTGCTAGTGGGACAGGGGCAACCAGCTCCTACAATGAGCAGTTCTTC

D: .
size: .
J: TRBJ2-7
V: TRBV13
CDR3: CASSLGLRREISSYEQYF
DNA: TGTGCCAGCAGCTTGGGATTACGCCGGGAGATAAGCTCCTACGAGCAGTACTTC

D: .
size: .
J: TRBJ2-6
V: TRBV14
CDR3: CASSHYSGANVLTF
DNA: TGTGCCAGCAGCCACTACTCCGGGGCCAACGTCCTGACTTTC

D: .
size: .
J: TRBJ1-2
V: TRBV12-3/TRBV12-4
CDR3: CASSFDGNYGYTF
DNA: TGTGCCAGCAGTTTTGATGGGAACTATGGCTACACCTTC